The 27 T cell receptor beta chains presented below share a single source sample, sequenced in a study of blood T cell repertoires in COVID-19. Sequencing was performed with immunoSEQ multiplex PCR; in TCRdb, only in-frame clones are kept and a portion is missing. The repertoire consists of around 43,000 clones, with roughly 87% occurring once and the leading ten covering roughly 13%. Sequenced: peripheral blood. Receptor source: a human donor in a cohort sampled during active COVID-19.

The chain links TRBV10-3 to TRBJ2-2; D might be TRBD2 (5 bases). The CDR3 consists of 15 residues. Trimming pared 7 bases from V and 4 bases from J, leaving 16 bases between. Germline loops: CDR1 ENHRY, CDR2 SYGVKD. The CDR3: CAITPDSRGTGELFF. DNA for the CDR3: TGTGCCATCACCCCGGATAGCCGGGGCACCGGGGAGCTGTTTTTT.

The chain carries TRBV6-5 and TRBJ2-7; TRBD2 is a possible D gene (5 bases). Trimming took 6 bases from V and 2 from J, leaving 11 bases between them. This CDR3 spans 13 amino acids. The germline gives CDR1 MNHEY, CDR2 SVGAGI. The CDR3 loop reads CASRRTGTYEQYF. The CDR3 region has the DNA TGTGCCAGCAGAAGGACTGGTACCTACGAGCAGTACTTC.

The chain couples TRBV7-2 to TRBJ2-7; 9 positions match TRBD1. V was pared by 5 bases and J by 0 bases, with 8 bases of the junction left unmatched. CDR1 is SGHTA and CDR2 is FQGNSA in the germline V gene. The CDR3 runs 16 residues. For the CDR3, the DNA is TGTGCCAGCAGCGTTACCGGGACAGGGACCTCCTACGAGCAGTACTTC. It is translated as CASSVTGTGTSYEQYF.

The chain employs TRBV5-8 and TRBJ1-6; D is possibly TRBD1 (5 bases). The germline V and J ends were trimmed by 1 base and 6 bases, with 8 bases remaining between them. This CDR3 has 14 amino acids. In germline, CDR1 is SGHTS, CDR2 YDEGEE. In DNA form, the CDR3 reads TGTGCCAGCAGCTTGCAGGGAATTAATTCACCCCTCCACTTT. Amino acids: CASSLQGINSPLHF.

This chain uses TRBV19 with TRBJ2-1, with D possibly being TRBD2 (6 bases). Germline assignment: CDR1 LNHDA and CDR2 SQIVND (reference sequence). Trimming removed 4 bases at V and 0 bases at J, with 16 bases between. CDR3 length equals 17 residues. As DNA, the CDR3 is TGTGCCAGTAGTAGACAAGCGGAGGGGAGCTCCTACAATGAGCAGTTCTTC. Amino acids: CASSRQAEGSSYNEQFF.

This sequence joins TRBV7-2 and TRBJ1-3; D possibly corresponds to TRBD1 (6 bases). The CDR3 contains 15 residues. Trimming took 3 bases from V and 1 from J, leaving 10 bases between them. Germline CDR1 SGHTA, CDR2 FQGNSA. The CDR3 spells CASSLMDSSGNTIYF. The CDR3 DNA follows: TGTGCCAGCAGCTTGATGGACAGTTCTGGAAACACCATATATTTT.

The chain links TRBV20-1 to TRBJ2-4; a possible D gene is TRBD2 (5 bases). The V end was cut by 3 bases, the J end by 4 bases, with 7 bases between. The CDR3 spans 12 residues. The germline V gene has CDR1 DFQATT and CDR2 SNEGSKA (reference sequence). CDR3 DNA sequence: TGCAGTGCTAGTTCGGGGAAAAACATTCAGTACTTC. Its protein is CSASSGKNIQYF.

This clone was seen more than once but under ten times. This chain joins TRBV19 and TRBJ2-1; 11 bases line up with TRBD2. CDR3 length: 15 residues. CDR1 and CDR2 from the germline V gene are LNHDA and SQIVND (reference sequence). Trimming took 6 bases from V and 7 from J; bases not matched to a gene: 8. This CDR3 reads CASSHLAGGKNEQFF. CDR3 DNA sequence: TGTGCCAGTAGCCATCTAGCGGGAGGAAAGAATGAGCAGTTCTTC. Looking up the rest from reference TRBV19 and TRBJ2-1 gives the full variable domain: DGGITQSPKYLFRKEGQNVTLSCEQNLNHDAMYWYRQDPGQGLRLIYYSQIVNDFQKGDIAEGYSVSREKKESFPLTVTSAQKNPTAFYLCASSHLAGGKNEQFFGPGTRLTVL.

CDR3 coding DNA: TGTGCCAGCAGTCGGGACAGCCAAGAGACCCAGTACTTC. It codes for CASSRDSQETQYF. The V gene is TRBV2, the J gene TRBJ2-5, with 7 bases matching TRBD1. The CDR3 has 13 residues. With 5 bases clipped from V and 1 base from J, the junction kept 1 base outside the gene matches. The germline V gene encodes CDR1 SNHLY and CDR2 FYNNEI.

The genes are TRBV11-3 and TRBJ2-7, with 9 bases fitting TRBD1. CDR3 length: 15 residues. The germline V gene has CDR1 SGHNT and CDR2 YENEEA. Germline trimming cut 7 bases from V and 0 bases from J; bases unmatched to any gene: 7. CDR3: CASTQGQGSSYEQYF. The CDR3 DNA sequence: TGTGCCAGCACCCAGGGACAGGGAAGCTCCTACGAGCAGTACTTC. Together with reference TRBV11-3 and TRBJ2-7, the CDR3 gives the full variable domain: EAGVVQSPRYKIIEKKQPVAFWCNPISGHNTLYWYLQNLGQGPELLIRYENEEAVDDSQLPKDRFSAERLKGVDSTLKIQPAELGDSAVYLCASTQGQGSSYEQYFGPGTRLTVT.

The chain combines TRBV5-5 with TRBJ2-7; possibly TRBD2 for D (6 bases). Germline V gene data show CDR1 as SGHKS and CDR2 as YYEKEE (reference sequence). The CDR3 totals 16 residues. V lost 0 bases and J lost 0, with 13 bases in between. CDR3 region: CASSLEGRDSSYEQYF. The CDR3 DNA reads TGTGCCAGCAGCTTGGAGGGGCGGGATTCCTCCTACGAGCAGTACTTC.

The chain couples TRBV10-3 to TRBJ2-7; TRBD1 aligns across 8 bases. This CDR3 spans 16 amino acids. The germline CDR1 and CDR2 sequences are ENHRY and SYGVKD. Losses at the gene ends were 4 bases for V and 2 bases for J; bases not matched to a gene: 10. The CDR3 bases are TGTGCCATCAGTGGGGACAGGACAGGGCAGACCTACGAGCAGTACTTC. Residues: CAISGDRTGQTYEQYF.

The chain carries TRBV11-3 and TRBJ2-5; TRBD1 matches at 7 bases. J gave up 5 bases and V 5 bases, and 5 bases lay outside the gene matches. This CDR3 has 13 residues. Germline V CDR1 and CDR2: SGHNT, YENEEA. CDR3 in amino acids: CASSPDREETQYF. The CDR3 coding sequence is TGTGCCAGCAGCCCAGACAGGGAGGAGACCCAGTACTTC.

The rearrangement joins TRBV5-1 to TRBJ2-3; 15 nucleotides agree with TRBD2. Per the germline V gene, CDR1 is SGHRS and CDR2 is YFSETQ. Trimming at V came to 4 bases and at J to 6 bases, leaving 3 bases not matched to a gene. The CDR3 has 15 amino acids. CDR3 sequence reads: CASSRGLAGGDTQYF. The CDR3, as DNA: TGCGCCAGCAGCAGGGGACTAGCGGGAGGCGATACGCAGTATTTT.

The chain carries TRBV28 and TRBJ2-2; 11 bases match TRBD1. This CDR3 spans 16 amino acids. The germline CDR1 and CDR2 sequences are MDHEN and SYDVKM. The V gene end was trimmed by 5 bases and the J gene end by 4 bases; junction bases not matched to a gene: 6. The CDR3 DNA is TGTGCCAGCAGTCCCGCCGGACAGGGGGCCACCGGGGAGCTGTTTTTT. It codes for CASSPAGQGATGELFF.

This clone was seen only once. The chain couples TRBV7-2 to TRBJ2-1; TRBD2 matches at 13 bases. Germline assignment: CDR1 SGHTA and CDR2 FQGNSA. This CDR3 is 15 amino acids long. V lost 5 bases, J lost 10 bases, and 8 bases stayed unmatched. CDR3 sequence reads: CASSRTSGSPREQFF. DNA of the CDR3: TGTGCCAGCAGCCGGACTAGCGGGAGCCCACGGGAGCAGTTCTTC.

The V call is TRBV9, the J call TRBJ2-2; 7 bases align to TRBD1. In germline, CDR1 is SGDLS, CDR2 YYNGEE. The ends lost 3 bases at V and 4 bases at J; junction bases unmatched: 12. CDR3 length equals 17 residues. The CDR3 loop reads CASSEIFGQAPTGELFF. The CDR3 region has the DNA TGTGCCAGCAGCGAAATATTCGGACAGGCACCCACCGGGGAGCTGTTTTTT.

This chain joins TRBV10-3 and TRBJ2-7; D perhaps matches TRBD1 (5 bases). V was trimmed by 4 bases and J by 1 base, leaving 8 bases between them. CDR1 and CDR2 from the germline V gene are ENHRY and SYGVKD. This CDR3 is built from 13 residues. CDR3 coding DNA: TGTGCCATCAGTGTATCAGGGTCCTACGAGCAGTACTTC. Amino acids: CAISVSGSYEQYF.

This clone appeared a few times. The chain carries TRBV30 and TRBJ2-5; 14 positions agree with TRBD2. With V trimmed by 5 bases and J by 2 bases, 1 base remained unmatched. The CDR3 consists of 14 residues. Germline CDR1 is GTSNPN and CDR2 is SVGIG (reference sequence). The CDR3 DNA reads TGTGCCTGGGGGACTAGCGGGGGACAAGAGACCCAGTACTTC. This sequence encodes CAWGTSGGQETQYF.

The chain employs TRBV9 and TRBJ2-3, with 7 bases aligning to TRBD2. Looked up from germline, CDR1 is SGDLS and CDR2 is YYNGEE. J lost 4 bases, V lost 4 bases, and 12 bases had no gene match. The CDR3 totals 16 residues. CDR3 protein: CASSPRPGLIADTQYF. The CDR3, as DNA: TGTGCCAGCAGCCCCCGTCCGGGACTAATCGCAGATACGCAGTATTTT. Full variable domain (outside the CDR3, taken from reference TRBV9 and TRBJ2-3): DSGVTQTPKHLITATGQRVTLRCSPRSGDLSVYWYQQSLDQGLQFLIQYYNGEERAKGNILERFSAQQFPDLHSELNLSSLELGDSALYFCASSPRPGLIADTQYFGPGTRLTVL.

This clone has just a few counts. This chain uses TRBV5-1 with TRBJ2-1, with 10 nucleotides matching TRBD2. The CDR3 runs 16 residues. The germline gives CDR1 SGHRS, CDR2 YFSETQ. Germline trimming cut 4 bases from V and 7 bases from J; bases unmatched to any gene: 11. The chain's CDR3 is CASSPLAGDSGNEQFF. The CDR3 region has the DNA TGCGCCAGCAGCCCCCTAGCGGGAGACTCCGGGAATGAGCAGTTCTTC.

The chain recombines TRBV30 with TRBJ2-7, with D possibly matching TRBD2 (6 bases). The germline CDR1 and CDR2 sequences are GTSNPN and SVGIG (reference sequence). The CDR3 loop spans 13 amino acids. Between the trimmed V and J ends, which lost 0 bases and 6 bases, there was a span of 12 bases. For the CDR3, the DNA is TGTGCCTGGAGTGTTGGGAGGCGAGCCGAGCAGTACTTC. Protein sequence: CAWSVGRRAEQYF.

This CDR3 reads CASSPPSSYEQYF. For the CDR3, the DNA is TGTGCCAGCAGCCCTCCCTCCTCCTACGAGCAGTACTTC. The chain has TRBV14 and TRBJ2-7; D gene unclear. Germline assignment: CDR1 SGHDN and CDR2 FVKESK. This CDR3 is 13 amino acids long. The V gene lost 4 bases and the J gene lost 0 bases, with 7 bases spanning the gap.

The gene calls are TRBV6-1 and TRBJ1-6; TRBD1 matches at 7 bases. Germline V CDR1 and CDR2: MNHNS, SASEGT. V lost 0 bases to trimming and J lost 7 bases; unmatched junction nucleotides: 3. This CDR3 is 15 amino acids long. This chain's CDR3 is CASSEAGTENSPLHF. The CDR3 DNA reads TGTGCCAGCAGTGAAGCCGGGACAGAAAATTCACCCCTCCACTTT.

The J gene is TRBJ2-1, the V gene TRBV6-2 or TRBV6-3, with a weak D call TRBD2 (7 bases). The CDR3 consists of 15 residues. The V end was cut by 5 bases, the J end by 2 bases, with 13 bases between. The germline V gene has CDR1 MNHEY and CDR2 SVGEGT. The CDR3 nucleotides are TGTGCCAGCAGTACCACAGGGAGGGCCTACAATGAGCAGTTCTTC. Amino acid sequence: CASSTTGRAYNEQFF.

This clone has more than one count but fewer than ten. V gene TRBV5-5 combines with J gene TRBJ2-7, with D possibly TRBD1 on 8 matching bases. From germline, CDR1 is SGHKS and CDR2 YYEKEE (reference sequence). The CDR3 totals 15 residues. V lost 5 bases to trimming and J lost 6 bases, with 21 bases between them. CDR3 amino acids: CASRGRGTGQLEQYF. CDR3 nucleotides: TGTGCCAGCAGGGGGAGGGGGACAGGCCAACTCGAGCAGTACTTC. The variable domain in full, completed from reference TRBV5-5 and TRBJ2-7, reads DAGVTQSPTHLIKTRGQQVTLRCSPISGHKSVSWYQQVLGQGPQFIFQYYEKEERGRGNFPDRFSARQFPNYSSELNVNALLLGDSALYLCASRGRGTGQLEQYFGPGTRLTVT.

The rearrangement links TRBV6-1 to TRBJ2-1; 11 nucleotides match TRBD2. The CDR3 extends over 15 amino acids. J gave up 8 bases and V 1 base, and 4 bases lay outside the gene matches. The germline CDR1 and CDR2 sequences are MNHNS and SASEGT. The CDR3 nucleotides are TGTGCCAGCAGTGAAGGGTCTAGCGGGAGGCATGAGCAGTTCTTC. Protein: CASSEGSSGRHEQFF.